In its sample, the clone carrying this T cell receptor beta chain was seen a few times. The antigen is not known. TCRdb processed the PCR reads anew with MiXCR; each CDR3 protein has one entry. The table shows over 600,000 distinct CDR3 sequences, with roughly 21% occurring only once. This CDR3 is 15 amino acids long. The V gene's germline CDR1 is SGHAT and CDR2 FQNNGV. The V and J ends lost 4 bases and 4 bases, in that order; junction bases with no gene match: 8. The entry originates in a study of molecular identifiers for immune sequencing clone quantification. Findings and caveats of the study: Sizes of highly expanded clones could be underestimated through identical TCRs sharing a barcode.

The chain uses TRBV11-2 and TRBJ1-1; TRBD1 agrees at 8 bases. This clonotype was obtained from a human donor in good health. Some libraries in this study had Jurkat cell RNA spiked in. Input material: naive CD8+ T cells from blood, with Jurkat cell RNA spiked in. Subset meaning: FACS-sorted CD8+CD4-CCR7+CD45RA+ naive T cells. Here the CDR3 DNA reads TGTGCCAGCAGCTCTGACAGGGGTTTGGGCACTGAAGCTTTCTTT. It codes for CASSSDRGLGTEAFF.